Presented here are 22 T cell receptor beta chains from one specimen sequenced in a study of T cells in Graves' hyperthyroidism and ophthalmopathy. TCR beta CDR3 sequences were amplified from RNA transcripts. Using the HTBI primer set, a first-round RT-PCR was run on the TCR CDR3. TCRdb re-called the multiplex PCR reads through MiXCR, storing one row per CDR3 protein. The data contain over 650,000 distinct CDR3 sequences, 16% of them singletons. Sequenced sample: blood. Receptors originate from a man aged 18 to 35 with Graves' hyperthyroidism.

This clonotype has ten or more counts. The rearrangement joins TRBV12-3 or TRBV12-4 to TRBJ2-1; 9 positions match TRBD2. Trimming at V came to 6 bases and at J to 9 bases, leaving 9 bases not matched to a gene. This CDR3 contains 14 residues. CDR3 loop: CASRVAGEMSEQFF. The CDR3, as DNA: TGTGCCAGCAGGGTAGCGGGAGAGATGAGTGAGCAGTTCTTC.

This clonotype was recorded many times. The CDR3 here is CASGGLEGTEAFF. The DNA for the CDR3 is TGTGCCAGCGGGGGGCTGGAGGGGACTGAAGCTTTCTTT. J is TRBJ1-1 and V is TRBV2, with D possibly matching TRBD1 (6 bases). Germline assignment: CDR1 SNHLY and CDR2 FYNNEI. The germline V and J ends were trimmed by 8 bases and 5 bases, with 15 bases remaining between them. The CDR3 extends over 13 amino acids.

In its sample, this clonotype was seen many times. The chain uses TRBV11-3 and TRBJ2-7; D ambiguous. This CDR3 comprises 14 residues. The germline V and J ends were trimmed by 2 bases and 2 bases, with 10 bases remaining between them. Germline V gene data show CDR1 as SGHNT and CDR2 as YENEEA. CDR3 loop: CASSLRSSAYEQYF. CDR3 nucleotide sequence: TGTGCCAGCAGCTTACGGAGTTCGGCCTACGAGCAGTACTTC.

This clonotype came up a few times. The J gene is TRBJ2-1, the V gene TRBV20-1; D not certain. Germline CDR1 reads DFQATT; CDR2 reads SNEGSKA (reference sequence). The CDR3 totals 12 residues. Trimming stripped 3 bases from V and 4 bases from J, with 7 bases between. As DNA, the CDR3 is TGCAGTGCTAGGCCCCTTTACAATGAGCAGTTCTTC. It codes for CSARPLYNEQFF.

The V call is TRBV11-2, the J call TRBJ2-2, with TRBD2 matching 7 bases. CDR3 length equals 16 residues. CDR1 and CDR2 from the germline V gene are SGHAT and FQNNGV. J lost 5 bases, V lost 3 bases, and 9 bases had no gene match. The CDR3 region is CASSFWRASGTGELFF. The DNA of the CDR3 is TGTGCCAGCAGCTTTTGGAGGGCTAGCGGAACCGGGGAGCTGTTTTTT.

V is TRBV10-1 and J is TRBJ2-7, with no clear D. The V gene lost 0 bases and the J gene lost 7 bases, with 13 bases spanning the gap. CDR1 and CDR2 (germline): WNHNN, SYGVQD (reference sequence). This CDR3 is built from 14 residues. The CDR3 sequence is CASSESGPTMEQYF. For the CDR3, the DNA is TGCGCCAGCAGTGAGTCCGGGCCGACGATGGAGCAGTACTTC.

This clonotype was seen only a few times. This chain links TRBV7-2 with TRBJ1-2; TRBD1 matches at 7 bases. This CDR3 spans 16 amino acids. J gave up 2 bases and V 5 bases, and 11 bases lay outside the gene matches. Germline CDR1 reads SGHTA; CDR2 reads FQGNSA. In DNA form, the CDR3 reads TGTGCCAGCAGCCTCCAAACAGGGGATTGGAACTATGGCTACACCTTC. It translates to CASSLQTGDWNYGYTF.

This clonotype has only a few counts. CDR3 sequence: CASSLGLLATEAFF. CDR3 nucleotides: TGCGCCAGCAGCTTGGGCCTCCTGGCCACTGAAGCTTTCTTT. The rearrangement uses TRBV5-1 and TRBJ1-1; D is unclear. V was pared by 0 bases and J by 4 bases, with 10 bases between. CDR1 and CDR2 (germline): SGHRS, YFSETQ. The CDR3 has 14 residues.

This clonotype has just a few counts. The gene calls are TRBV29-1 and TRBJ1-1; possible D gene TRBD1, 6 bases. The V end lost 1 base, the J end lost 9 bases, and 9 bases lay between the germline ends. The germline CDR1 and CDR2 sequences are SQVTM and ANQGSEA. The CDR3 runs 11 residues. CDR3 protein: CSVEVGGQAFF. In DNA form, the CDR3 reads TGCAGCGTTGAAGTGGGGGGGCAAGCTTTCTTT.

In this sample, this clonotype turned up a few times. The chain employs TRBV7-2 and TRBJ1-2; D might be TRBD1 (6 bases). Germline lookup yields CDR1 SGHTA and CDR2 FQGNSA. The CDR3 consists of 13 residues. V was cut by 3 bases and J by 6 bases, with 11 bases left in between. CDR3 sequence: CASSLGAQHGYTF. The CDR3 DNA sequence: TGTGCCAGCAGCTTGGGGGCTCAGCATGGCTACACCTTC.

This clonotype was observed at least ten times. The CDR3 sequence: CASGLDNVETQYF. The CDR3 region has the DNA TGTGCTAGTGGTTTGGACAATGTGGAGACCCAGTACTTC. The chain recombines TRBV12-5 with TRBJ2-5; D unclear. V was trimmed by 1 base and J by 5 bases, leaving 8 bases between them. This CDR3 contains 13 residues. Germline values: CDR1 LGHNT, CDR2 FRNRAP.

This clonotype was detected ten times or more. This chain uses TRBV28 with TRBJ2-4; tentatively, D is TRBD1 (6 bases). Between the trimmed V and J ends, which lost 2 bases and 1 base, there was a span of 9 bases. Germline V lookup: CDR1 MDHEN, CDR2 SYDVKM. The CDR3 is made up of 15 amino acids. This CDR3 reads CASSLGDTAKNIQYF. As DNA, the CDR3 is TGTGCCAGCAGTTTAGGGGACACGGCCAAAAACATTCAGTACTTC.

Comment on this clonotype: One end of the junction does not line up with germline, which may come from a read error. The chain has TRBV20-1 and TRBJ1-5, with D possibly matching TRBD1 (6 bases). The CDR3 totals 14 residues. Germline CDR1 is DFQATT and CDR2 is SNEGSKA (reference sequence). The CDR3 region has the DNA TGCAGTGCTAGAGAAGGGGGAAGCAATCGGCCCCAGCATTTT. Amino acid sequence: CSAREGGSNRPQHF.

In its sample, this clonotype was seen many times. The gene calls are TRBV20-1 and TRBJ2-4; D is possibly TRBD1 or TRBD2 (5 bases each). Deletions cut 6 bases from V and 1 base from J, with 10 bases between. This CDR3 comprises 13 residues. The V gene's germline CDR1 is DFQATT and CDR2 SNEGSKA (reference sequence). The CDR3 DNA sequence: TGCAGTGCATGGGACCCGGCCAAAAACATTCAGTACTTC. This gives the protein CSAWDPAKNIQYF.

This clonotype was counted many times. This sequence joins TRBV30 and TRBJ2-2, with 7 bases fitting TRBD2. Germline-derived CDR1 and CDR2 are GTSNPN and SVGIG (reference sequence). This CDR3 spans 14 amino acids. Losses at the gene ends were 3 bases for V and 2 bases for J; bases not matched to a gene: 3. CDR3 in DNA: TGTGCCTGGAGGGGCGGGAGCAACACCGGGGAGCTGTTTTTT. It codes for CAWRGGSNTGELFF. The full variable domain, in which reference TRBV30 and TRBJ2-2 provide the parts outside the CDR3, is SQTIHQWPATLVQPVGSPLSLECTVEGTSNPNLYWYRQAAGRGLQLLFYSVGIGQISSEVPQNLSASRPQDRQFILSSKKLLLSDSGFYLCAWRGGSNTGELFFGEGSRLTVL.

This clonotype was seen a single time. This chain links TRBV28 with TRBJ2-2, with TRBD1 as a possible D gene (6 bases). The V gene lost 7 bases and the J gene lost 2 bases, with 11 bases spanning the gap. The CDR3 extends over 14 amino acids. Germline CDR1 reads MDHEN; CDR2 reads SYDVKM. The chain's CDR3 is CASKDGTNTGELFF. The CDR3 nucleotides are TGTGCCAGCAAAGACGGGACAAACACCGGGGAGCTGTTTTTT.

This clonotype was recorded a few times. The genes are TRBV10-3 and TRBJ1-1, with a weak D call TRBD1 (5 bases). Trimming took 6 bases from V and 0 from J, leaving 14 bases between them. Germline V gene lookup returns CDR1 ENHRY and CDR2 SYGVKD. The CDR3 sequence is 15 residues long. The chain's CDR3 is CAISDVGGVNTEAFF. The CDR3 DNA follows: TGTGCCATCAGCGACGTGGGAGGGGTGAACACTGAAGCTTTCTTT.

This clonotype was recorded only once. The CDR3 DNA is TGCGCCAGCAGGGACCGGGACAAGGGTCCCACCGGGGAGCTGTTTTTT. Protein: CASRDRDKGPTGELFF. The chain couples TRBV4-1 to TRBJ2-2; TRBD1 might be the D (6 bases). V was pared by 6 bases and J by 4 bases, with 18 bases between. From germline, CDR1 is MGHRA and CDR2 YSYEKL. The CDR3 has 16 residues.

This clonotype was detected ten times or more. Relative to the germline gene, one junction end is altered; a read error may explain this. CDR3 protein: CSARGAGAIDEQFF. The CDR3 region has the DNA TGCAGTGCCAGAGGGGCGGGAGCCATTGATGAGCAGTTCTTC. The rearrangement uses TRBV20-1 and TRBJ2-1; 7 bases are a match to TRBD2. In germline, CDR1 is DFQATT, CDR2 SNEGSKA (reference sequence). CDR3 size: 14 residues.

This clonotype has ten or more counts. CDR3 DNA sequence: TGTGCCAGCAGCCCCCCCGGACAGGGGGCTGTTGAAGCTTTCTTT. Protein: CASSPPGQGAVEAFF. This chain uses TRBV7-3 with TRBJ1-1; 11 nucleotides align to TRBD1. The germline V gene has CDR1 SGHTA and CDR2 FQGTGA. V trimming: 5 bases; J trimming: 7 bases; junction bases outside the gene matches: 9. The CDR3 has 15 amino acids. The full variable domain, its missing parts supplied by reference TRBV7-3 and TRBJ1-1, is GAGVSQTPSNKVTEKGKYVELRCDPISGHTALYWYRQSLGQGPEFLIYFQGTGAADDSGLPNDRFFAVRPEGSVSTLKIQRTERGDSAVYLCASSPPGQGAVEAFFGQGTRLTVV.

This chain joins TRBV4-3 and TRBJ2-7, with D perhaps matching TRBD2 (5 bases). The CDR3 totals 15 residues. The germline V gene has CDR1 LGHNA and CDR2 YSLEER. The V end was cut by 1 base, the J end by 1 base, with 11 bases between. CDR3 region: CASSQGESGSYEQYF. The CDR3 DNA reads TGCGCCAGCAGCCAAGGGGAGAGCGGATCCTACGAGCAGTACTTC.

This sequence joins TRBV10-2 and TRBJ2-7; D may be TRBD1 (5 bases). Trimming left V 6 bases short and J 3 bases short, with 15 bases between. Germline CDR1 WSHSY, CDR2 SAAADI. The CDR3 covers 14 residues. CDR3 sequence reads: CASSNKGHSYEQYF. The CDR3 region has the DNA TGCGCCAGCAGCAACAAGGGGCATAGCTACGAGCAGTACTTC.